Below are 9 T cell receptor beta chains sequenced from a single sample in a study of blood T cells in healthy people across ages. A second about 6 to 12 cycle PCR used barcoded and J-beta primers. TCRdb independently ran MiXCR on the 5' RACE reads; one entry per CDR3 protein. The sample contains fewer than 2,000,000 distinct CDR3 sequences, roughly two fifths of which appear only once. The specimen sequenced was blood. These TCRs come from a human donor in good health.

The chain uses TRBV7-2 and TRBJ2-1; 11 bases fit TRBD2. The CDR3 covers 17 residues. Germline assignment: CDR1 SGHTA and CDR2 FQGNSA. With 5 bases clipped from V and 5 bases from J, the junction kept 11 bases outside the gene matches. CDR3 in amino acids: CASSPPGLAGGNNEQFF. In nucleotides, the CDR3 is TGTGCCAGCAGCCCCCCCGGGCTAGCGGGGGGTAACAATGAGCAGTTCTTC. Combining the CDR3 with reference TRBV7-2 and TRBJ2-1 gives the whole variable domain GAGVSQSPSNKVTEKGKDVELRCDPISGHTALYWYRQSLGQGLEFLIYFQGNSAPDKSGLPSDRFSAERTGGSVSTLTIQRTQQEDSAVYLCASSPPGLAGGNNEQFFGPGTRLTVL.

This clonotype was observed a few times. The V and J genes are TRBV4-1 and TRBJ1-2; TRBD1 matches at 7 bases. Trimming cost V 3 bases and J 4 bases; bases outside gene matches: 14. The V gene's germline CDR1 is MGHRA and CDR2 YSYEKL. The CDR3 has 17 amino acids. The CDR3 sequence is CASSQRGQTEGSYGYTF. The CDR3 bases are TGCGCCAGCAGCCAGCGGGGACAGACTGAGGGGAGCTATGGCTACACCTTC.

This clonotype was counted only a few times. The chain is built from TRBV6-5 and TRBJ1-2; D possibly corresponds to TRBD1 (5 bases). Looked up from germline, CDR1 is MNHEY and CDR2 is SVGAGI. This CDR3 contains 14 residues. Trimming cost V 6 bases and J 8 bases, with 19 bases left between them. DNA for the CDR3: TGTGCCAGCAGCCGTCGTAGAGGGGCGAGGGGCTACACCTTC. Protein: CASSRRRGARGYTF.

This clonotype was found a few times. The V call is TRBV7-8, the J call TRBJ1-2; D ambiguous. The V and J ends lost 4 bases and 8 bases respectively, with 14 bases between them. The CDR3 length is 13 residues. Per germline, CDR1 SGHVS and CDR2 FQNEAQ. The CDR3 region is CASSYGEQYGYTF. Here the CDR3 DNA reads TGTGCCAGCAGCTATGGAGAACAATACGGCTACACCTTC.

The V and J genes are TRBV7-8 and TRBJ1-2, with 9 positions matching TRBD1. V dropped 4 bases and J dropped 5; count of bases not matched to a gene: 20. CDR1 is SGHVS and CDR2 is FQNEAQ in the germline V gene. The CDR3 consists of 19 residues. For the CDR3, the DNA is TGTGCCAGCAGCTACCCAACTTTTGGGGACAGGGATCTGTGGTATGGCTACACCTTC. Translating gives CASSYPTFGDRDLWYGYTF.

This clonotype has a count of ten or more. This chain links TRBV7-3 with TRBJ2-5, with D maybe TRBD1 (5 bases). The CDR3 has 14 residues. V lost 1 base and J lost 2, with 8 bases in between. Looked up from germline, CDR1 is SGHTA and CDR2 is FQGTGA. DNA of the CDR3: TGTGCCAGCAGCTTAAGTCCAGGGCAAGAGACCCAGTACTTC. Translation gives CASSLSPGQETQYF.

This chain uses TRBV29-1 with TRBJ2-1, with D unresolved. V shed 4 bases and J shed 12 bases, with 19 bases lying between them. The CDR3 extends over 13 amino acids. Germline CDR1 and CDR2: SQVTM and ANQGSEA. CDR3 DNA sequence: TGCAGCGTTGCCCAGGTAATCCGAGGTGGGCAGTTCTTC. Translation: CSVAQVIRGGQFF.

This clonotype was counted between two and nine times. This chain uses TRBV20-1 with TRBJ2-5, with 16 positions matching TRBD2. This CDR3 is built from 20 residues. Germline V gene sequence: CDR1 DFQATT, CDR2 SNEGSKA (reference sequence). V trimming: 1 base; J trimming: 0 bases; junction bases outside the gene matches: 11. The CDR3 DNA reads TGCAGTGCTAGAGTAGATGCGGGACTAGCGGGGGGGCCGTACCAAGAGACCCAGTACTTC. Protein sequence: CSARVDAGLAGGPYQETQYF.

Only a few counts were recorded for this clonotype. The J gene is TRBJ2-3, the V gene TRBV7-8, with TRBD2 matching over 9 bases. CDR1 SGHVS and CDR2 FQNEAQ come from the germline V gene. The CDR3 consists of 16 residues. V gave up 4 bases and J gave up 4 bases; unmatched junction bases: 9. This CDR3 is CASSSETGLASDTQYF. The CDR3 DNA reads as TGTGCCAGCAGCTCTGAAACGGGACTAGCATCAGATACGCAGTATTTT. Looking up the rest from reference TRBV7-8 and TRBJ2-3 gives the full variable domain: GAGVSQSPRYKVAKRGQDVALRCDPISGHVSLFWYQQALGQGPEFLTYFQNEAQLDKSGLPSDRFFAERPEGSVSTLKIQRTQQEDSAVYLCASSSETGLASDTQYFGPGTRLTVL.